Detailed here is one T cell receptor (beta chain). With V trimmed by 8 bases and J by 4 bases, 6 bases remained unmatched. Germline-derived CDR1 and CDR2 are LNHNV and YYDKDF (reference sequence). This CDR3 spans 13 amino acids. In the original analysis: It was from reference gene primer amplification that nucleated cell counts were estimated. TCRdb's table, derived via immunoSEQ multiplex PCR, lists solely in-frame clones and lacks some. V and J calls and clone size come straight from that table; D and trimming were deduced from the DNA. This sample has tens of thousands of clones, with under 90% found just once. This record belongs to a study of blood T cell repertoires in COVID-19. About the study: Samples representing acute and convalescent COVID-19 were sourced from the United States, Italy and Spain. PBMCs, B-cell-depleted T cells, or T cells provided the cDNA or gDNA that made up the material.

This clonotype was obtained from a man aged 70 or older with active or convalescent COVID-19. The rearrangement links TRBV15 to TRBJ1-2; 8 bases match TRBD1. The sequencing input was peripheral blood. The CDR3 protein is CATVNTGGYGYTF. As DNA, the CDR3 is TGTGCCACCGTAAATACAGGGGGCTATGGCTACACCTTC.